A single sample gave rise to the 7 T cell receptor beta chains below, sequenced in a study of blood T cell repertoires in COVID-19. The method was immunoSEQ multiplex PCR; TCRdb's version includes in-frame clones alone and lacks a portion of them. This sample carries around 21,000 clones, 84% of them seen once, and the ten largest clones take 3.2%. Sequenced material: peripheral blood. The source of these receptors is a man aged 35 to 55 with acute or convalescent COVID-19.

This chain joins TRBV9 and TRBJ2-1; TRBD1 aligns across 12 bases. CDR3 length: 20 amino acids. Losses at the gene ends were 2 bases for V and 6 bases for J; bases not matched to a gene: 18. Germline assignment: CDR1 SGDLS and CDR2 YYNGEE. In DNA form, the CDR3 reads TGTGCCAGCAGCGTCCGGGACAGGGGGCTAACGGGGCTAGCCGGCAATGAGCAGTTCTTC. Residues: CASSVRDRGLTGLAGNEQFF. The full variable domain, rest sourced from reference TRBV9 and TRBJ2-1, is DSGVTQTPKHLITATGQRVTLRCSPRSGDLSVYWYQQSLDQGLQFLIQYYNGEERAKGNILERFSAQQFPDLHSELNLSSLELGDSALYFCASSVRDRGLTGLAGNEQFFGPGTRLTVL.

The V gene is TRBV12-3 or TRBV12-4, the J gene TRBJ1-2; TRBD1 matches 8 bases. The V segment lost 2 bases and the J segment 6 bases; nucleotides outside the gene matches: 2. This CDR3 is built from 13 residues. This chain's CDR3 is CASSLTGGDGYTF. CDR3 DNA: TGTGCCAGCAGTTTAACAGGGGGGGATGGCTACACCTTC.

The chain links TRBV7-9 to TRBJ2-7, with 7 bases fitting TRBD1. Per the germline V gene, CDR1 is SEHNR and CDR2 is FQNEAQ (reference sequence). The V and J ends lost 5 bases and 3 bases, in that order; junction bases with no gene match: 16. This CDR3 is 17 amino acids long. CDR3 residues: CASSTTDRVGALYEQYF. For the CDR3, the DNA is TGTGCCAGCAGCACTACCGACAGGGTCGGAGCTCTCTACGAGCAGTACTTC.

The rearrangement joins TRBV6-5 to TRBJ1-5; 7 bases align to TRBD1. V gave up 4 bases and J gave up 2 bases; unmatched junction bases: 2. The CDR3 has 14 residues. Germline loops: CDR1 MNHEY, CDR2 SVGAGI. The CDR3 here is CASSFDRGNQPQHF. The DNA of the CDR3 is TGTGCCAGCAGTTTTGACAGGGGCAATCAGCCCCAGCATTTT.

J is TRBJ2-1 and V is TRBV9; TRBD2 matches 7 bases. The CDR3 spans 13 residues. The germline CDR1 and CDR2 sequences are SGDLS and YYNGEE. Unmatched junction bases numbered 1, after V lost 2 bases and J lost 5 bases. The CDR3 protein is CASSVGTNNEQFF. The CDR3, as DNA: TGTGCCAGCAGCGTCGGGACTAACAATGAGCAGTTCTTC.

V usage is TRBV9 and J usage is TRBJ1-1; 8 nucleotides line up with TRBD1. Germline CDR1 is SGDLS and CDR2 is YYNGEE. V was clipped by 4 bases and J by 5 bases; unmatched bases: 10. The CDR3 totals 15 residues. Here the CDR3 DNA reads TGTGCCAGCAGCTCGTACCGGGACAGGTCTACTGAAGCTTTCTTT. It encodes CASSSYRDRSTEAFF. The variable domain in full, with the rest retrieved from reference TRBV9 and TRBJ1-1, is DSGVTQTPKHLITATGQRVTLRCSPRSGDLSVYWYQQSLDQGLQFLIQYYNGEERAKGNILERFSAQQFPDLHSELNLSSLELGDSALYFCASSSYRDRSTEAFFGQGTRLTVV.

This CDR3 is CSVVGVANTGELFF. DNA for the CDR3: TGCAGCGTTGTTGGAGTCGCGAACACCGGGGAGCTGTTTTTT. The rearrangement uses TRBV29-1 and TRBJ2-2; D gene uncertain. V lost 4 bases and J 0 bases, leaving 9 bases between the germline ends. The CDR3 covers 14 residues. The germline CDR1 and CDR2 sequences are SQVTM and ANQGSEA.